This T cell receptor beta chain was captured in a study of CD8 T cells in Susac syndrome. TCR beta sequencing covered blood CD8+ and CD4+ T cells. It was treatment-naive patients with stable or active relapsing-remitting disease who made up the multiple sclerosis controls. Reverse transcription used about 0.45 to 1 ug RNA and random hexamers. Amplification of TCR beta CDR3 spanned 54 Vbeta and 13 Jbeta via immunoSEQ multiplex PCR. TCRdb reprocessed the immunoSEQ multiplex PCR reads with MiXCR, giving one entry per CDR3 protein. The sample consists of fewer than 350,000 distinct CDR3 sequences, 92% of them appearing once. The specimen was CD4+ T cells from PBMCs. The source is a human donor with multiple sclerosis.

In DNA, the CDR3 is TGTGCCAGCAGCTGGAGGGAGGGGGAGACCCAGTACTTC. Amino acid sequence: CASSWREGETQYF. This chain connects TRBV7-2 to TRBJ2-5, with 7 bases lining up with TRBD2. Germline V lookup: CDR1 SGHTA, CDR2 FQGNSA. CDR3 length: 13 amino acids. The ends lost 4 bases at V and 5 bases at J; junction bases unmatched: 4. Combining the CDR3 with reference TRBV7-2 and TRBJ2-5 gives the whole variable domain GAGVSQSPSNKVTEKGKDVELRCDPISGHTALYWYRQSLGQGLEFLIYFQGNSAPDKSGLPSDRFSAERTGGSVSTLTIQRTQQEDSAVYLCASSWREGETQYFGPGTRLLVL.